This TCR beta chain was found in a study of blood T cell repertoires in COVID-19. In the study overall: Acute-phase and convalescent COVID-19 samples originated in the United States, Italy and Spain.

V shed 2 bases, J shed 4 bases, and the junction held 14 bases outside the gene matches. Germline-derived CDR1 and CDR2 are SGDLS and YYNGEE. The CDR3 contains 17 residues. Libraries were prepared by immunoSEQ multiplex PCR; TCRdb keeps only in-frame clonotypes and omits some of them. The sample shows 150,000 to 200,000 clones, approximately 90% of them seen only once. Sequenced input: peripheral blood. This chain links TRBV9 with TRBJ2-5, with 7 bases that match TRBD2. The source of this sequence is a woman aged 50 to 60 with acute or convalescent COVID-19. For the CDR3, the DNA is TGTGCCAGCAGCGTCTCACATCAGGGCGGGAGTCGAGAGACCCAGTACTTC. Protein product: CASSVSHQGGSRETQYF. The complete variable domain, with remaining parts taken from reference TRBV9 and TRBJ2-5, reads DSGVTQTPKHLITATGQRVTLRCSPRSGDLSVYWYQQSLDQGLQFLIQYYNGEERAKGNILERFSAQQFPDLHSELNLSSLELGDSALYFCASSVSHQGGSRETQYFGPGTRLLVL.